The 18 T cell receptor beta chains below were found in one sample sequenced in a study of cytomegalovirus exposure and HLA in healthy donors. In the PCR, 60 Vbeta and 13 Jbeta primers were used. The assay was immunoSEQ multiplex PCR, and TCRdb's table has in-frame clones only and misses some. The table includes fewer than 140,000 clones, roughly 82% detected once. Sequencing input: PBMCs. Receptor source: a man aged 50 to 60 in good health and CMV-seronegative.

V and J are TRBV7-9 and TRBJ1-1; the D gene is possibly TRBD1 (6 bases). V was trimmed by 5 bases and J by 10 bases, leaving 23 bases between them. CDR3 length: 15 residues. Germline CDR1 is SEHNR and CDR2 is FQNEAQ (reference sequence). Here the CDR3 reads CASSPRGGGRGAAFF. CDR3 sequence (DNA): TGTGCCAGCAGCCCCAGAGGGGGGGGACGGGGAGCAGCTTTCTTT.

The chain joins TRBV4-1 to TRBJ2-3; 10 bases agree with TRBD2. CDR1 is MGHRA, CDR2 YSYEKL, per germline. The V segment lost 2 bases and the J segment 6 bases; nucleotides outside the gene matches: 8. This CDR3 is built from 16 residues. The DNA of the CDR3 is TGCGCCAGCAGCCAACCCACTAGCGGGGTCCGGGATACGCAGTATTTT. This codes for CASSQPTSGVRDTQYF.

The chain combines TRBV5-6 with TRBJ1-5; a weak D match, TRBD1 (5 bases). CDR1 and CDR2 (germline): SGHDT, YYEEEE. The CDR3 has 17 amino acids. The germline V and J ends were trimmed by 1 base and 0 bases, with 14 bases remaining between them. CDR3 nucleotide sequence: TGTGCCAGCAGCTTGTATGGGGCAGCTGATAGCAATCAGCCCCAGCATTTT. This translates into CASSLYGAADSNQPQHF.

The chain recombines TRBV19 with TRBJ2-1, with 7 nucleotides matching TRBD2. The CDR3 length is 16 residues. The V segment lost 4 bases and the J segment 8 bases; nucleotides outside the gene matches: 14. Germline CDR1 and CDR2: LNHDA and SQIVND (reference sequence). In DNA, the CDR3 is TGTGCCAGTAGTAATATCAGAGCGGGGAACGTCGATGAGCAGTTCTTC. Its translation is CASSNIRAGNVDEQFF.

The V gene is TRBV5-1, the J gene TRBJ1-4; D remains unclear. The germline V and J ends were trimmed by 4 bases and 8 bases, with 18 bases remaining between them. Germline V gives CDR1 SGHRS, CDR2 YFSETQ. This CDR3 has 15 residues. Here the CDR3 DNA reads TGCGCCAGCAGCGGACCACAAGGGAGTGGAGAAAAACTGTTTTTT. Its translation is CASSGPQGSGEKLFF.

The chain employs TRBV5-1 and TRBJ1-2, with D unclear. With 4 bases removed from V and 5 bases from J, the gap between germline ends came to 6 bases. CDR3 size: 11 residues. From germline, CDR1 is SGHRS and CDR2 YFSETQ. The CDR3 region is CASSPGYGYTF. Here the CDR3 DNA reads TGCGCCAGCAGCCCGGGGTATGGCTACACCTTC. Full variable domain (remainder filled in from reference TRBV5-1 and TRBJ1-2): KAGVTQTPRYLIKTRGQQVTLSCSPISGHRSVSWYQQTPGQGLQFLFEYFSETQRNKGNFPGRFSGRQFSNSRSEMNVSTLELGDSALYLCASSPGYGYTFGSGTRLTVV.

For the CDR3, the DNA is TGTGCCAGCAACGCAGGGGTAAATCAGCCCCAGCATTTT. This encodes CASNAGVNQPQHF. V is TRBV2 and J is TRBJ1-5; a weak D match, TRBD1 (6 bases). The CDR3 totals 13 residues. Germline V gives CDR1 SNHLY, CDR2 FYNNEI. V lost 7 bases, J lost 4 bases, and 11 bases lay in between.

Of note for this clone: One end of the junction fails to match germline, which may point to a read error. V is TRBV7-9 and J is TRBJ2-7; D is unresolved. This CDR3 has 12 residues. The germline gives CDR1 SEHNR, CDR2 FQNEAQ (reference sequence). CDR3 in amino acids: CSSSDTMGEQYF. The CDR3 DNA sequence: TGTTCCAGCAGCGACACGATGGGCGAGCAGTACTTC.

The chain recombines TRBV2 with TRBJ2-5, with D perhaps matching TRBD2 (6 bases). Trimming pared 4 bases from V and 4 bases from J, leaving 7 bases between. The CDR3 totals 12 residues. Germline V gene lookup returns CDR1 SNHLY and CDR2 FYNNEI. CDR3 nucleotides: TGTGCCAGCAGTGTGGAGGGAGAGACCCAGTACTTC. It is translated as CASSVEGETQYF.

This chain links TRBV18 with TRBJ2-7; D ambiguous. The CDR3 loop spans 14 amino acids. Trimming left V 3 bases short and J 2 bases short, with 11 bases between. Germline CDR1 is KGHSH and CDR2 is LQKENI. DNA of the CDR3: TGTGCCAGCTCACCCAGGCCGCTACCCTACGAGCAGTACGTC. It is translated as CASSPRPLPYEQYV.

The chain uses TRBV11-3 and TRBJ2-7; 7 nucleotides agree with TRBD2. Germline V gene lookup returns CDR1 SGHNT and CDR2 YENEEA. The V segment lost 5 bases and the J segment 2 bases; nucleotides outside the gene matches: 3. The CDR3 is 13 amino acids. The CDR3 nucleotides read TGTGCCAGCAGCCCCCGGGGGGCCTACGAGCAGTACTTC. Translating gives CASSPRGAYEQYF.

The chain employs TRBV27 and TRBJ2-6, with TRBD1 matching over 8 bases. Germline CDR1 and CDR2: MNHEY and SMNVEV (reference sequence). This CDR3 has 19 amino acids. Trimming took 10 bases from V and 0 from J; bases not matched to a gene: 17. CDR3 sequence: CANLQVRGRGYSGANVLTF. DNA of the CDR3: TGTGCCAACCTCCAGGTCAGGGGGCGCGGTTACTCTGGGGCCAACGTCCTGACTTTC.

V and J are TRBV25-1 and TRBJ2-3, with D perhaps matching TRBD2 (7 bases). The CDR3 loop spans 16 amino acids. CDR1 is MGHDK, CDR2 SYGVNS, per germline. Trimming took 1 base from V and 4 from J, leaving 15 bases between them. The CDR3 region has the DNA TGTGCCAGCAGTGAATGGACGGGGGGCTCAGCAGATACGCAGTATTTT. Protein: CASSEWTGGSADTQYF.

J is TRBJ2-1 and V is TRBV19; D is unresolved. The CDR3 has 15 amino acids. The germline V and J ends were trimmed by 2 bases and 0 bases, with 8 bases remaining between them. CDR1 is LNHDA and CDR2 is SQIVND in the germline V gene (reference sequence). CDR3 in DNA: TGTGCCAGTAGTATATCCCTTAGCTCCTACAATGAGCAGTTCTTC. Its protein product is CASSISLSSYNEQFF.

This clone was recorded a few times. V gene TRBV30 combines with J gene TRBJ1-5; the D gene is possibly TRBD1 (5 bases). The germline V gene has CDR1 GTSNPN and CDR2 SVGIG (reference sequence). Trimming took off 4 bases at V and 7 bases at J, with 14 bases between the two ends. This CDR3 is built from 13 residues. The CDR3 sequence: CAWTGSREQPQHF. In DNA, the CDR3 is TGTGCCTGGACAGGGTCTAGGGAACAGCCCCAGCATTTT. Full variable domain (rest looked up from reference TRBV30 and TRBJ1-5): SQTIHQWPATLVQPVGSPLSLECTVEGTSNPNLYWYRQAAGRGLQLLFYSVGIGQISSEVPQNLSASRPQDRQFILSSKKLLLSDSGFYLCAWTGSREQPQHFGDGTRLSIL.

The chain carries TRBV7-8 and TRBJ2-7; unclear D gene. This CDR3 is 13 amino acids long. Deletions cut 5 bases from V and 3 bases from J, with 11 bases between. Germline CDR1 and CDR2: SGHVS and FQNEAQ. The DNA of the CDR3 is TGTGCCAGCAGCAGAAATACGGACTACGAGCAGTACGTC. Translating it yields CASSRNTDYEQYV.

This clone appeared a single time. The genes are TRBV2 and TRBJ2-2, with 9 bases fitting TRBD2. CDR3 length: 16 residues. V lost 4 bases to trimming and J lost 3 bases; unmatched junction nucleotides: 6. The germline V gene encodes CDR1 SNHLY and CDR2 FYNNEI. The CDR3: CASSVERLADTGELFF. The CDR3 DNA sequence: TGTGCCAGCAGTGTCGAGCGACTAGCGGACACCGGGGAGCTGTTTTTT.

The chain employs TRBV5-4 and TRBJ2-5; 8 nucleotides agree with TRBD1. The CDR3 extends over 15 amino acids. V was clipped by 5 bases and J by 2 bases; unmatched bases: 8. Germline CDR1 reads SGHNT; CDR2 reads YYREEE (reference sequence). The CDR3 region has the DNA TGTGCCAGCAGAAAAAGGACAGGGCGACAAGAGACCCAGTACTTC. Its translation: CASRKRTGRQETQYF.